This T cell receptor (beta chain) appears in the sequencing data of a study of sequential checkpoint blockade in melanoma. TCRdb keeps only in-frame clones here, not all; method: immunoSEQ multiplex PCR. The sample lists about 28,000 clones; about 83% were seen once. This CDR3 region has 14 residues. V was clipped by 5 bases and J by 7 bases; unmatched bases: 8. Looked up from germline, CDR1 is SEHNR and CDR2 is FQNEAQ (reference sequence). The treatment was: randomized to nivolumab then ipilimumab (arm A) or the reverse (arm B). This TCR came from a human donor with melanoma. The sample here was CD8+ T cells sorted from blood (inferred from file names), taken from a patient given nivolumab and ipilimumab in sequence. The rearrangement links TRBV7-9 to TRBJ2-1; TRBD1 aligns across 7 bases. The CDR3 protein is CASSQDRVLNEQFF. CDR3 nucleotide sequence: TGTGCCAGCAGCCAAGACAGGGTTCTGAATGAGCAGTTCTTC.